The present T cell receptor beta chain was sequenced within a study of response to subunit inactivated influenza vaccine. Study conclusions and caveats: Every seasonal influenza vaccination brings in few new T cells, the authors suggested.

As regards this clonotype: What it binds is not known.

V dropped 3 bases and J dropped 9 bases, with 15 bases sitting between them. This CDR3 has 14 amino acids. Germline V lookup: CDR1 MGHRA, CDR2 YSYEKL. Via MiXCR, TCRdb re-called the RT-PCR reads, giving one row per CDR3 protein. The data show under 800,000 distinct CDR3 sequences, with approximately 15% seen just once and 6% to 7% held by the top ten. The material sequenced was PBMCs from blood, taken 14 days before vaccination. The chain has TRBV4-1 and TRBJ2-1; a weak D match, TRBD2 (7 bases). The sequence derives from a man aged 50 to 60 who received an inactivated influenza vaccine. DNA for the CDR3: TGCGCCAGCAGCCAGGGGGGGGCGATAGGTGAGCAGTTCTTC. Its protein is CASSQGGAIGEQFF.